One sample yielded the 26 T cell receptor beta chains listed below, sequenced in a study of OX40 agonist ivuxolimab in advanced cancers. Generated by immunoSEQ multiplex PCR, the TCRdb table keeps only in-frame clones and is missing some. The table includes about 19,000 clones, more than 80% detected once. This specimen consisted of CD4+ or CD8+ T cells sorted from blood, obtained in a trial of the OX40 agonist ivuxolimab. These receptor sequences come from an adult with an advanced solid tumor such as melanoma, head and neck, liver or kidney cancer.

The chain carries TRBV27 and TRBJ2-1, with D possibly matching TRBD2 (6 bases). The CDR3 is 13 amino acids. Per the germline V gene, CDR1 is MNHEY and CDR2 is SMNVEV (reference sequence). The V end lost 7 bases, the J end lost 7 bases, and 14 bases lay between the germline ends. This CDR3 is CASTFLGGNEQFF. The CDR3 nucleotides are TGTGCCAGCACATTCCTGGGGGGTAATGAGCAGTTCTTC.

This chain connects TRBV25-1 to TRBJ2-3; possible D gene TRBD2, 6 bases. V shed 3 bases and J shed 3 bases, with 7 bases lying between them. Germline V CDR1 and CDR2: MGHDK, SYGVNS. The CDR3 has 13 residues. The CDR3 coding sequence is TGTGCCAGCAGTGAGGGGACTACAGATACGCAGTATTTT. Protein product: CASSEGTTDTQYF.

The V call is TRBV7-2, the J call TRBJ2-7, with no clear D. Germline V lookup: CDR1 SGHTA, CDR2 FQGNSA. Trimming cost V 1 base and J 2 bases, with 12 bases left between them. This CDR3 has 15 residues. The DNA for the CDR3 is TGTGCCAGCAGCTTAGTCCCCTCTCCTACCTACGAGCAGTACTTC. This sequence encodes CASSLVPSPTYEQYF.

This clone is a singleton in its sample. The gene calls are TRBV9 and TRBJ2-7; 9 nucleotides align to TRBD2. The V segment lost 4 bases and the J segment 4 bases; nucleotides outside the gene matches: 9. CDR1 and CDR2 from the germline V gene are SGDLS and YYNGEE. This CDR3 contains 15 residues. CDR3 nucleotide sequence: TGTGCCAGCAGCCCGGGTTGGACTAGCGTTTACGAGCAGTACTTC. Its translation: CASSPGWTSVYEQYF.

The V call is TRBV4-2, the J call TRBJ1-1, with D possibly being TRBD1 (5 bases). Germline V gene sequence: CDR1 LGHNA, CDR2 YNFKEQ. This CDR3 spans 15 amino acids. V lost 0 bases, J lost 6 bases, and 14 bases lay in between. CDR3 sequence reads: CASSQEARGSPEAFF. The CDR3 bases are TGTGCCAGCAGCCAAGAGGCGAGGGGTTCCCCTGAAGCTTTCTTT.

The chain recombines TRBV6-5 with TRBJ2-7, with TRBD2 matching 10 bases. Germline V gives CDR1 MNHEY, CDR2 SVGAGI. Unmatched junction bases numbered 6, after V lost 2 bases and J lost 5 bases. The CDR3 has 15 amino acids. The CDR3 spells CASSYLGLAKHEQYF. CDR3 nucleotide sequence: TGTGCCAGCAGTTACCTGGGACTAGCGAAACACGAGCAGTACTTC.

The V gene is TRBV7-3, the J gene TRBJ2-2; TRBD1 is a possible D gene (5 bases). Deletions cut 2 bases from V and 4 bases from J, with 14 bases between. CDR3 size: 16 residues. Looked up from germline, CDR1 is SGHTA and CDR2 is FQGTGA. For the CDR3, the DNA is TGTGCCAGCAGCTTATGGGGCCAGGTTACCACCGGGGAGCTGTTTTTT. The encoded protein is CASSLWGQVTTGELFF.

The chain has TRBV15 and TRBJ2-7; D uncertain. Deletions cut 5 bases from V and 5 bases from J, with 13 bases between. Germline loops: CDR1 LNHNV, CDR2 YYDKDF (reference sequence). The length of the CDR3 is 13 residues. The CDR3 DNA reads TGTGCCACCAGCCGAAACACATTGAACGAGCAGTACTTC. The encoded protein is CATSRNTLNEQYF.

J is TRBJ2-5 and V is TRBV10-1; 8 bases match TRBD1. The CDR3 sequence is 15 residues long. The junction had 4 bases not matched to a gene; V was cut back by 1 base and J by 3 bases. The germline gives CDR1 WNHNN, CDR2 SYGVQD (reference sequence). The CDR3 region is CASSECKTGEETQYF. The CDR3 nucleotides are TGCGCCAGCAGTGAGTGTAAGACAGGGGAAGAGACCCAGTACTTC.

The genes are TRBV18 and TRBJ2-7, with unresolved D. Germline values: CDR1 KGHSH, CDR2 LQKENI. This CDR3 comprises 12 residues. Trimming shortened V by 3 bases and J by 7 bases, and 10 bases separated the two germline ends. CDR3 sequence: CASSPTPGEQYF. CDR3 sequence (DNA): TGTGCCAGCTCACCTACCCCCGGAGAGCAGTACTTC.

The chain recombines TRBV7-2 with TRBJ2-3, with D tentatively TRBD2 (5 bases). The V and J ends lost 4 bases and 3 bases respectively, with 5 bases between them. Germline V gene data show CDR1 as SGHTA and CDR2 as FQGNSA. The CDR3 contains 12 residues. The CDR3, as DNA: TGTGCCAGCAGCTCGGGGACAGATACGCAGTATTTT. Encoded protein: CASSSGTDTQYF.

This clone was seen once. The J gene is TRBJ1-2, the V gene TRBV27, with D hard to call. With 2 bases removed from V and 3 bases from J, the gap between germline ends came to 7 bases. The germline V gene encodes CDR1 MNHEY and CDR2 SMNVEV (reference sequence). The CDR3 loop spans 13 amino acids. The CDR3 sequence is CASSLRLDYGYTF. The DNA for the CDR3 is TGTGCCAGCAGTTTACGCCTGGACTATGGCTACACCTTC.

This chain links TRBV27 with TRBJ2-7; D assignment may be TRBD1 or TRBD2 (5 bases each). The V gene lost 0 bases and the J gene lost 6 bases, with 15 bases spanning the gap. CDR3 length: 15 amino acids. Germline CDR1 and CDR2: MNHEY and SMNVEV (reference sequence). CDR3 nucleotides: TGTGCCAGCAGTTTATCAAGAGGGGCAGGTACCGAGCAGTACTTC. It translates to CASSLSRGAGTEQYF.

J is TRBJ1-2 and V is TRBV6-1; TRBD1 matches at 10 bases. J gave up 7 bases and V 4 bases, and 6 bases lay outside the gene matches. Germline V CDR1 and CDR2: MNHNS, SASEGT. CDR3 length: 14 amino acids. The CDR3 reads CASSGGQGRSGYTF. The DNA for the CDR3 is TGTGCCAGCAGTGGGGGACAGGGGAGGAGTGGCTACACCTTC.

This clone was detected once. This chain links TRBV10-3 with TRBJ2-1, with 13 bases aligning to TRBD2. V shed 5 bases and J 6 bases; nucleotides not matched to a gene: 7. CDR1 is ENHRY, CDR2 SYGVKD, per germline. The CDR3 consists of 16 residues. Here the CDR3 reads CAISTTGLAGINEQFF. The CDR3 DNA is TGTGCCATCAGTACAACGGGACTAGCGGGGATCAATGAGCAGTTCTTC.

The gene calls are TRBV27 and TRBJ2-7; 8 bases line up with TRBD2. Trimming cost V 5 bases and J 8 bases; bases outside gene matches: 11. There are 14 residues in the CDR3. Germline V gene data show CDR1 as MNHEY and CDR2 as SMNVEV (reference sequence). DNA of the CDR3: TGTGCCAGCAGTCCCACCGGGACGGGAGGGAAGCAGTACTTC. It is translated as CASSPTGTGGKQYF.

The J gene is TRBJ2-2, the V gene TRBV2, with TRBD1 identical over 8 bases. V was clipped by 4 bases and J by 4 bases; unmatched bases: 5. The CDR3 totals 15 residues. Germline V gene lookup returns CDR1 SNHLY and CDR2 FYNNEI. CDR3 sequence reads: CASSGGTGLTGELFF. The CDR3 nucleotides are TGTGCCAGCAGTGGCGGGACAGGTCTCACCGGGGAGCTGTTTTTT.

The J gene is TRBJ2-1, the V gene TRBV7-2, with D tentatively TRBD2 (6 bases). The ends were cut back, 6 bases at V and 0 bases at J, with 12 bases in the middle. Germline V CDR1 and CDR2: SGHTA, FQGNSA. The CDR3 runs 15 residues. DNA for the CDR3: TGTGCCAGCAGTTCGGGGGATTTCTCCTACAATGAGCAGTTCTTC. Protein: CASSSGDFSYNEQFF.

This clone is a singleton in its sample. This sequence joins TRBV11-2 and TRBJ2-1; D uncertain. Trimming took 6 bases from V and 0 from J, leaving 12 bases between them. The CDR3 is made up of 15 amino acids. Germline loops: CDR1 SGHAT, CDR2 FQNNGV. The CDR3 sequence is CASSSDQSSYNEQFF. The CDR3 DNA reads as TGTGCCAGCAGTTCCGACCAGAGCTCCTACAATGAGCAGTTCTTC.

This chain links TRBV9 with TRBJ2-1; D tentatively fits TRBD1 or TRBD2 (6 bases each). Germline V gives CDR1 SGDLS, CDR2 YYNGEE. With 3 bases removed from V and 7 bases from J, the gap between germline ends came to 11 bases. This CDR3 contains 13 residues. The CDR3 nucleotides are TGTGCCAGCAGCGGGGGGGCACGGAATGAGCAGTTCTTC. Its protein is CASSGGARNEQFF.

The sample holds one count of this clone. The chain couples TRBV29-1 to TRBJ2-2; D is uncertain. V was shortened by 4 bases and J by 7 bases, with 4 bases between the two germline ends. The CDR3 has 10 residues. Germline values: CDR1 SQVTM, CDR2 ANQGSEA. For the CDR3, the DNA is TGCAGCGTTGTCGACGGGGAGCTGTTTTTT. This encodes CSVVDGELFF.

The genes are TRBV19 and TRBJ2-3, with a weak D call TRBD1 (6 bases). There are 16 residues in the CDR3. Trimming cost V 4 bases and J 2 bases, with 16 bases left between them. Germline V lookup: CDR1 LNHDA, CDR2 SQIVND (reference sequence). The CDR3 DNA reads TGTGCCAGTAGTACCGGGACACCTTTATACACAGATACGCAGTATTTT. Its protein is CASSTGTPLYTDTQYF.

The gene calls are TRBV27 and TRBJ2-7; D is undetermined. The CDR3 is 13 residues long. V lost 0 bases to trimming and J lost 3 bases, with 6 bases between them. Germline V gene data show CDR1 as MNHEY and CDR2 as SMNVEV (reference sequence). The CDR3 DNA is TGTGCCAGCAGTTTATCGGCCAACTACGAGCAGTACTTC. Translated, it gives CASSLSANYEQYF.

Only one count was recorded for this clone. The chain links TRBV27 to TRBJ1-1; D may be TRBD1 (5 bases). The CDR3 covers 13 residues. V was trimmed by 3 bases and J by 3 bases, leaving 8 bases between them. Germline lookup yields CDR1 MNHEY and CDR2 SMNVEV (reference sequence). The CDR3: CASSFGGDTEAFF. The CDR3 nucleotides are TGTGCCAGCAGTTTCGGAGGGGACACTGAAGCTTTCTTT.

The V and J genes are TRBV10-3 and TRBJ2-1; 11 nucleotides match TRBD1. The germline CDR1 and CDR2 sequences are ENHRY and SYGVKD. CDR3 length: 14 amino acids. After removal of 8 bases from V and 5 bases from J, the junction contained 5 bases not matched to a gene. The CDR3 nucleotides read TGTGCCATCCAAGGGACAGGGGGTCACAATGAGCAGTTCTTC. Amino acid sequence: CAIQGTGGHNEQFF.

This chain uses TRBV4-1 with TRBJ2-7; a weak D match, TRBD1 (5 bases). Trimming cost V 1 base and J 5 bases, with 12 bases left between them. The CDR3 covers 14 residues. The V gene's germline CDR1 is MGHRA and CDR2 YSYEKL. CDR3 in amino acids: CASSQVSGWDEQYF. The CDR3 DNA follows: TGCGCCAGCAGCCAAGTCTCAGGGTGGGACGAGCAGTACTTC.